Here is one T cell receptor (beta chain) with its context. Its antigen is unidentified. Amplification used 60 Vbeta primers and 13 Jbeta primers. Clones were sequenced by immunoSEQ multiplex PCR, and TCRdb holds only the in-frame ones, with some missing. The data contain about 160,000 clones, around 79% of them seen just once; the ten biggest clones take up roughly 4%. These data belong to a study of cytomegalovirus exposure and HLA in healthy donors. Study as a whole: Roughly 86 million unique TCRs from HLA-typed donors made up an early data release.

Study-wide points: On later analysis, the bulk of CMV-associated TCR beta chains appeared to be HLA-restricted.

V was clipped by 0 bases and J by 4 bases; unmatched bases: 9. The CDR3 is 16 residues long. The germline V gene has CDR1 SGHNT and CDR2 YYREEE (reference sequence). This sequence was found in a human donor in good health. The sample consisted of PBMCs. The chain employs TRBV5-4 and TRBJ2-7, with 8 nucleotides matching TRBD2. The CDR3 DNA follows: TGTGCCAGCAGCTTGGCGAGCGGGAGCGGTCGATACGAGCAGTACTTC. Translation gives CASSLASGSGRYEQYF.